The sequence of this T cell receptor beta chain was determined in a study of memory CD4+ T cells and cytomegalovirus serostatus. Study overall: This sample comes from healthy Belgian adults, 9 CMV seropositive, approximately 22 seronegative.

Germline values: CDR1 SGDLS, CDR2 YYNGEE. This CDR3 has 15 amino acids. V gave up 0 bases and J gave up 6 bases; unmatched junction bases: 5. In the authors' methods: After removing out-of-frame reads, around 2.2 million distinct TCRbeta sequences remained. Repertoires were generated with immunoSEQ multiplex PCR, while TCRdb's copy carries only in-frame clones and drops some. D and trimming were read from the DNA, whereas the V and J calls and clone size are those reported in that table. The sample carries about 58,000 clones, approximately 82% recorded once. This clone has only one observation. Its antigen is not known. Single viable CD3+CD4+CD8-CD45RO+ cells were sorted as the memory CD4+ T cells. Study-level findings and limits: CD4+ memory repertoires contained about 40% of the roughly 160 reported CMV TCRbeta sequences. Median bootstrapped AUC for CMV status was approximately 0.95 originally, around 0.91 US-trained.

Sample: memory CD4+ T cells from blood. The rearrangement links TRBV9 to TRBJ2-1; 8 nucleotides align to TRBD2. The TCR originated in an adult in good health and CMV-seronegative. Some clones in this sample may be carry-over from other donors' samples. The CDR3 spells CASSVVGTRSNEQFF. In DNA form, the CDR3 reads TGTGCCAGCAGCGTAGTGGGGACTAGGTCCAATGAGCAGTTCTTC. The variable domain in full, completed from reference TRBV9 and TRBJ2-1, reads DSGVTQTPKHLITATGQRVTLRCSPRSGDLSVYWYQQSLDQGLQFLIQYYNGEERAKGNILERFSAQQFPDLHSELNLSSLELGDSALYFCASSVVGTRSNEQFFGPGTRLTVL.